Listed here are 18 T cell receptor beta chains from one sample, sequenced in a study of shared clonotypes between healthy human individuals. Profiled with immunoSEQ multiplex PCR; TCRdb holds only in-frame clones, not every one. This table has hundreds of thousands of clones, roughly 94% appearing once. Selected positively for CCR7 and CD45RO-negative, naive CD8 cells excluded terminally differentiated effector memory CD45RA+ cells. The sequenced material came from naive CD8+ T cells sorted from blood. These receptors were taken from a man aged 25-45 years in good health.

V and J are TRBV5-1 and TRBJ2-7; perhaps TRBD1 as D (6 bases). The CDR3 is 15 residues long. Germline-derived CDR1 and CDR2 are SGHRS and YFSETQ. Trimming removed 0 bases at V and 3 bases at J, with 13 bases between. The CDR3 reads CASSLDGGRGYEQYF. The DNA for the CDR3 is TGCGCCAGCAGCTTGGATGGTGGCAGGGGCTACGAGCAGTACTTC.

The chain combines TRBV9 with TRBJ2-5; D call uncertain. From germline, CDR1 is SGDLS and CDR2 YYNGEE. Trimming took off 0 bases at V and 3 bases at J, with 12 bases between the two ends. The CDR3 has 15 residues. CDR3 sequence (DNA): TGTGCCAGCAGCGTAGATGGGGTAGTAAAAGAGACCCAGTACTTC. Its protein product is CASSVDGVVKETQYF.

Only one count was recorded for this clone. The CDR3 sequence is CASSQDWTGTYEQYF. The CDR3 DNA follows: TGCGCCAGCAGCCAAGATTGGACAGGCACCTACGAGCAGTACTTC. This chain links TRBV4-1 with TRBJ2-7, with 7 bases lining up with TRBD1. This CDR3 has 15 residues. The junction had 4 bases not matched to a gene; V was cut back by 0 bases and J by 2 bases. Germline V gene sequence: CDR1 MGHRA, CDR2 YSYEKL.

The CDR3: CASSPSRGGTYEQYF. CDR3 DNA: TGTGCCAGCAGTCCTAGTAGGGGGGGCACCTACGAGCAGTACTTC. The chain couples TRBV2 to TRBJ2-7, with D perhaps TRBD2 (7 bases). Trimming took 5 bases from V and 2 from J, leaving 16 bases between them. CDR3 length: 15 amino acids. Germline V lookup: CDR1 SNHLY, CDR2 FYNNEI.

A few counts support this clone. The rearrangement uses TRBV28 and TRBJ2-7, with 10 bases identical to TRBD2. This CDR3 is 15 amino acids long. The germline V gene has CDR1 MDHEN and CDR2 SYDVKM. The trim removed 4 bases at V and 2 bases at J, leaving 5 bases unmatched. The CDR3: CASSSTSGNPYEQYF. Written as DNA, the CDR3 is TGTGCCAGCAGTTCCACTAGCGGGAATCCCTACGAGCAGTACTTC.

The chain links TRBV10-3 to TRBJ2-5, with D perhaps matching TRBD2 (6 bases). The CDR3 length is 13 residues. V was cut by 7 bases and J by 5 bases, with 14 bases left in between. Per germline, CDR1 ENHRY and CDR2 SYGVKD. The CDR3 DNA reads as TGTGCCATCAAAGGGAGGCAGGGCGAGACCCAGTACTTC. Protein: CAIKGRQGETQYF.

This clone was counted once. The J gene is TRBJ2-7, the V gene TRBV27; the D gene is possibly TRBD2 (6 bases). Deletions cut 3 bases from V and 4 bases from J, with 13 bases between. The CDR3 runs to 14 residues. Germline V lookup: CDR1 MNHEY, CDR2 SMNVEV (reference sequence). The CDR3 loop is CASSFGGTGYEQYF. CDR3 nucleotide sequence: TGTGCCAGCAGTTTTGGCGGGACGGGGTACGAGCAGTACTTC.

The V gene is TRBV29-1, the J gene TRBJ2-7; D is uncertain. Germline CDR1 is SQVTM and CDR2 is ANQGSEA. Trimming pared 7 bases from V and 1 base from J, leaving 8 bases between. The CDR3 covers 11 residues. This CDR3 reads CSGIYSYEQYF. The DNA of the CDR3 is TGCAGCGGGATTTATTCCTACGAGCAGTACTTC.

Note on this clone: Different DNA sequences within this sample yield the same CDR3. V and J are TRBV7-9 and TRBJ2-1; 10 nucleotides line up with TRBD2. The CDR3 sequence is 15 residues long. The junction had 4 bases not matched to a gene; V was cut back by 1 base and J by 7 bases. Germline V lookup: CDR1 SEHNR, CDR2 FQNEAQ (reference sequence). CDR3 protein: CASSLGLAGSNEQFF. The CDR3 nucleotides read TGTGCCAGCAGCTTAGGACTAGCGGGCTCTAATGAGCAGTTCTTC.

This rearrangement joins TRBV5-5 to TRBJ2-3, with a possible D match to TRBD1 (7 bases). Germline-derived CDR1 and CDR2 are SGHKS and YYEKEE (reference sequence). The CDR3 totals 14 residues. V lost 4 bases, J lost 0 bases, and 9 bases lay in between. The CDR3 coding sequence is TGTGCCAGCAGCGCGGGACAGAGCACAGATACGCAGTATTTT. Amino acids: CASSAGQSTDTQYF.

V gene TRBV10-1 combines with J gene TRBJ2-2; 10 positions agree with TRBD1. V dropped 6 bases and J dropped 7; count of bases not matched to a gene: 5. There are 14 residues in the CDR3. Germline V gene data show CDR1 as WNHNN and CDR2 as SYGVQD (reference sequence). DNA for the CDR3: TGCGCCAGCAGCGGGACAGGGGAAGGCGGGGAGCTGTTTTTT. Amino acids: CASSGTGEGGELFF.

This chain links TRBV10-1 with TRBJ1-5; D perhaps matches TRBD1 (5 bases). Germline loops: CDR1 WNHNN, CDR2 SYGVQD (reference sequence). With 3 bases removed from V and 5 bases from J, the gap between germline ends came to 8 bases. The CDR3 contains 13 residues. Here the CDR3 reads CASSDRGDQPQHF. For the CDR3, the DNA is TGCGCCAGCAGTGATAGGGGCGATCAGCCCCAGCATTTT.

V and J are TRBV10-3 and TRBJ2-1; D unclear. This CDR3 comprises 16 residues. V lost 3 bases, J lost 1 base, and 13 bases lay in between. Germline CDR1 reads ENHRY; CDR2 reads SYGVKD. The CDR3 here is CAISDPLTHSYNEQFF. For the CDR3, the DNA is TGTGCCATCAGTGACCCCCTGACCCATTCCTACAATGAGCAGTTCTTC.

The chain carries TRBV25-1 and TRBJ2-7, with TRBD2 as a possible D gene (5 bases). Per germline, CDR1 MGHDK and CDR2 SYGVNS. The CDR3 has 15 amino acids. The ends were cut back, 6 bases at V and 1 base at J, with 16 bases in the middle. The CDR3 protein is CASSPFGLASYEQYF. CDR3 DNA: TGTGCCAGCAGCCCTTTTGGGCTAGCTTCCTACGAGCAGTACTTC.

V gene TRBV19 combines with J gene TRBJ2-1; D not resolved. Germline CDR1 LNHDA, CDR2 SQIVND (reference sequence). V lost 3 bases, J lost 7 bases, and 10 bases lay in between. There are 13 residues in the CDR3. CDR3: CASSIWVGNEQFF. As DNA, the CDR3 is TGTGCCAGTAGTATTTGGGTGGGAAATGAGCAGTTCTTC.

The chain is built from TRBV6-4 and TRBJ2-1, with D maybe TRBD2 (5 bases). The germline V gene encodes CDR1 MRHNA and CDR2 SNTAGT. Trimming removed 5 bases at V and 0 bases at J, with 14 bases between. The CDR3 is made up of 16 amino acids. The CDR3 DNA reads TGTGCCAGCAGTTTCCGGACTGTAAGCTCCTACAATGAGCAGTTCTTC. The encoded protein is CASSFRTVSSYNEQFF.

The rearrangement links TRBV2 to TRBJ1-1; 7 nucleotides match TRBD1. The germline CDR1 and CDR2 sequences are SNHLY and FYNNEI. This CDR3 comprises 13 residues. Unmatched junction bases numbered 13, after V lost 11 bases and J lost 7 bases. This chain's CDR3 is CARGRGRGFEAFF. For the CDR3, the DNA is TGTGCCCGGGGGAGGGGGCGTGGATTTGAAGCTTTCTTT.

The chain joins TRBV6-1 to TRBJ2-1, with 8 bases lining up with TRBD2. Germline CDR1 is MNHNS and CDR2 is SASEGT. V gave up 1 base and J gave up 6 bases; unmatched junction bases: 2. This CDR3 spans 14 amino acids. The CDR3 sequence: CASSEGGTSNEQFF. The CDR3 nucleotides read TGTGCCAGCAGTGAAGGAGGGACTAGCAATGAGCAGTTCTTC.